Following are 15 T cell receptor beta chains from one sample sequenced in a study of blood T cell repertoires in COVID-19. Repertoires were generated with immunoSEQ multiplex PCR, while TCRdb's copy carries only in-frame clones and drops some. This sample has 60,000 or so clones; about nine tenths occur once, and the top ten carry about 8%. Input material: peripheral blood. Receptors originate from a woman aged 70-85 years with active COVID-19.

The rearrangement uses TRBV6-7 and TRBJ1-5; TRBD1 might be the D (6 bases). TRBV6-7 is placed among ORFs of uncertain function. This CDR3 contains 15 residues. V gave up 7 bases and J gave up 6 bases, with 19 bases separating them. CDR3 loop: CASIYRVLGSQPQHF. Written as DNA, the CDR3 is TGTGCCAGCATCTACAGGGTTCTGGGTAGTCAGCCCCAGCATTTT.

The chain is built from TRBV7-3 and TRBJ2-2; TRBD2 is a possible D gene (6 bases). Trimming cost V 5 bases and J 4 bases, with 26 bases left between them. CDR3 length: 19 amino acids. The V gene's germline CDR1 is SGHTA and CDR2 FQGTGA. DNA of the CDR3: TGTGCCAGCAGCCTTTTACCTAGCGCCCTAAATGGTATCACCGGGGAGCTGTTTTTT. Translated: CASSLLPSALNGITGELFF. The variable domain in full, completed from reference TRBV7-3 and TRBJ2-2, reads GAGVSQTPSNKVTEKGKYVELRCDPISGHTALYWYRQSLGQGPEFLIYFQGTGAADDSGLPNDRFFAVRPEGSVSTLKIQRTERGDSAVYLCASSLLPSALNGITGELFFGEGSRLTVL.

V and J are TRBV28 and TRBJ2-7, with D unresolved. Germline V gives CDR1 MDHEN, CDR2 SYDVKM. The CDR3 spans 13 residues. Trimming shortened V by 1 base and J by 5 bases, and 9 bases separated the two germline ends. In DNA, the CDR3 is TGTGCCAGCAGTTTATCCGGGTTTGACGAGCAGTACTTC. Translated, it gives CASSLSGFDEQYF.

CDR3 region: CASGQGLNSPLHF. CDR3 in DNA: TGTGCCAGCGGACAGGGATTAAATTCACCCCTCCACTTT. This sequence joins TRBV18 and TRBJ1-6; 8 bases are a match to TRBD1. Germline lookup yields CDR1 KGHSH and CDR2 LQKENI. With 8 bases clipped from V and 7 bases from J, the junction kept 4 bases outside the gene matches. This CDR3 spans 13 amino acids.

The table lists this clone with a count of one. J is TRBJ1-1 and V is TRBV27; 9 positions agree with TRBD1. The CDR3 spans 13 residues. The trim removed 3 bases at V and 4 bases at J, leaving 0 bases unmatched. Germline CDR1 reads MNHEY; CDR2 reads SMNVEV (reference sequence). CDR3 protein: CASSLTGGTEAFF. For the CDR3, the DNA is TGTGCCAGCAGTTTGACAGGGGGCACTGAAGCTTTCTTT.

The gene calls are TRBV3-1 (or the pseudogene TRBV3-2) and TRBJ2-7; D is possibly TRBD2 (6 bases). The CDR3 totals 14 residues. Germline V gene data show CDR1 as LGHDT and CDR2 as YNNKEL (reference sequence). Trimming cost V 2 bases and J 2 bases, with 10 bases left between them. Here the CDR3 DNA reads TGTGCCAGCAGCCAACTTAGCGGCACCTACGAGCAGTACTTC. Its translation: CASSQLSGTYEQYF.

V is TRBV9 and J is TRBJ1-3; D not certain. V was pared by 0 bases and J by 1 base, with 2 bases between. Germline CDR1 SGDLS, CDR2 YYNGEE. This CDR3 has 13 residues. The CDR3 is CASSVASGNTIYF. The CDR3 region has the DNA TGTGCCAGCAGCGTAGCTTCTGGAAACACCATATATTTT.

Comments on this clone: Germline is not matched at one junction end, which may reflect a read error. The rearrangement joins TRBV19 to TRBJ2-2, with no clear D. Germline V gene lookup returns CDR1 LNHDA and CDR2 SQIVND (reference sequence). The CDR3 spans 13 residues. The DNA for the CDR3 is TGTGCCAGTAGTCTAGACCTCACCGGGGAGCTGTTTTTT. Its protein is CASSLDLTGELFF.

V gene TRBV28 combines with J gene TRBJ1-2, with TRBD1 identical over 8 bases. The germline V gene encodes CDR1 MDHEN and CDR2 SYDVKM. The CDR3 loop spans 14 amino acids. Trimming removed 7 bases from V and 1 base from J; junction bases left unmatched: 5. The DNA for the CDR3 is TGTGCCAGCAAGGGGACAGGATTTAACTATGGCTACACCTTC. Translation gives CASKGTGFNYGYTF.

This chain links TRBV28 with TRBJ1-1; unclear D gene. Trimming removed 2 bases at V and 4 bases at J, with 14 bases between. The length of the CDR3 is 15 residues. Germline V gene sequence: CDR1 MDHEN, CDR2 SYDVKM. CDR3 sequence (DNA): TGTGCCAGCAGTTTACCCGGGGAGTTTATCACTGAAGCTTTCTTT. It specifies CASSLPGEFITEAFF.

The V call is TRBV14, the J call TRBJ2-5; unclear D gene. CDR3 length: 16 amino acids. V was shortened by 2 bases and J by 1 base, with 14 bases between the two germline ends. Germline V gene data show CDR1 as SGHDN and CDR2 as FVKESK. The CDR3 coding sequence is TGTGCCAGCAGCCAATTGACACGAGACGTCCAAGAGACCCAGTACTTC. Protein product: CASSQLTRDVQETQYF.

This chain joins TRBV7-7 and TRBJ2-3; perhaps TRBD2 as D (6 bases). This CDR3 spans 16 amino acids. V lost 5 bases and J lost 0, with 15 bases in between. The germline V gene encodes CDR1 SSHAT and CDR2 FNYEAQ (reference sequence). CDR3 in DNA: TGTGCCAGCAGCCCGATAAGCGGGTCTAGCACAGATACGCAGTATTTT. Translation gives CASSPISGSSTDTQYF.

The V and J genes are TRBV5-4 and TRBJ2-1, with TRBD2 matching over 14 bases. V shed 3 bases, J shed 7 bases, and the junction held 3 bases outside the gene matches. This CDR3 has 15 residues. From germline, CDR1 is SGHNT and CDR2 YYREEE (reference sequence). CDR3 DNA sequence: TGTGCCAGCAGCTCCGGGACTAGCGGGAGAAATGAGCAGTTCTTC. This gives the protein CASSSGTSGRNEQFF. The complete variable domain, with remaining parts taken from reference TRBV5-4 and TRBJ2-1, reads ETGVTQSPTHLIKTRGQQVTLRCSSQSGHNTVSWYQQALGQGPQFIFQYYREEENGRGNFPPRFSGLQFPNYSSELNVNALELDDSALYLCASSSGTSGRNEQFFGPGTRLTVL.

The chain has TRBV5-4 and TRBJ2-7; 8 bases are a match to TRBD1. The germline V gene has CDR1 SGHNT and CDR2 YYREEE (reference sequence). Germline trimming cut 4 bases from V and 1 base from J; bases unmatched to any gene: 7. There are 15 residues in the CDR3. The CDR3 is CASSRDRSRSYEQYF. DNA of the CDR3: TGTGCCAGCAGCCGGGACAGGAGCCGTTCCTACGAGCAGTACTTC.

The chain has TRBV2 and TRBJ1-2; D not resolved. Germline CDR1 reads SNHLY; CDR2 reads FYNNEI. Trimming removed 10 bases from V and 1 base from J, with 13 bases in between. CDR3 size: 13 residues. The CDR3 coding sequence is TGTGCCACCAGGATGGGCCATAACTATGGCTACACCTTC. This gives the protein CATRMGHNYGYTF.